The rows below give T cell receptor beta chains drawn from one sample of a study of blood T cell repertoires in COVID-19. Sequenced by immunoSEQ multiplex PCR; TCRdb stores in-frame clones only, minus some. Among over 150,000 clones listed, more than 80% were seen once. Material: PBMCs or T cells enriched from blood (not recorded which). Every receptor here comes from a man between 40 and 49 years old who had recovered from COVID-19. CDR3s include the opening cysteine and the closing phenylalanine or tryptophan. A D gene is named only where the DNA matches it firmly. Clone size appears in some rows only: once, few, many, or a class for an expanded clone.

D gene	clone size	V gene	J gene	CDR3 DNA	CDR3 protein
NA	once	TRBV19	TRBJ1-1	TGTGCCAGTTTTCAGGGTTCCAGCACTGAAGCTTTCTTT	CASFQGSSTEAFF
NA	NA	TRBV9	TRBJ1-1	TGTGCCAGCAGCTTCGGGACAACGGACACTGAAGCTTTCTTT	CASSFGTTDTEAFF
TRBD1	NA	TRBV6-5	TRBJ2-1	TGTGCCAGCAGGAAAAGACAGGGGGGCTACAATGAGCAGTTCTTC	CASRKRQGGYNEQFF
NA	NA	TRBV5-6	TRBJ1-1	TGTGCCAGCAGCCCCGTTTCGGGTACTGAAGCTTTCTTT	CASSPVSGTEAFF
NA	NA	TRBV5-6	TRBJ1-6	TGTGCCAGCAGACTTGCTCGAGGCGGCCATAATTCACCCCTCCACTTT	CASRLARGGHNSPLHF
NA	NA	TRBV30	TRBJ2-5	TGTGCCTGGAGTGTACTTGTTCGCGAGACCCAGTACTTC	CAWSVLVRETQYF
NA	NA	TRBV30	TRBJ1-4	TGTGCCTGGACTCGGGAAGGGGAAAAACTGTTTTTT	CAWTREGEKLFF
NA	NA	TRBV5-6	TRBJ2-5	TGTGCCAGCAGCCGATGGAGTCTACCAGAGACCCAGTACTTC	CASSRWSLPETQYF
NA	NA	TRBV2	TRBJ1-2	TGTGCCAACCTACAGGGTGGAAATGGCTACACCTTC	CANLQGGNGYTF
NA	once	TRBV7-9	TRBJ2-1	TGTGCCAGCAGCTTAGGGGCATACCCCTACAATGAGCAGTTCTTC	CASSLGAYPYNEQFF
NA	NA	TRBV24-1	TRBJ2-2	TGTGCCACCAGTGATTTGAGAGGGGGAGTGAAGCGGAACACCGGGGAGCTGTTTTTT	CATSDLRGGVKRNTGELFF
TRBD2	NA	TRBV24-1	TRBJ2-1	TGTGCCACCAGTCCCGCGGGGGGACACAATGAGCAGTTCTTC	CATSPAGGHNEQFF
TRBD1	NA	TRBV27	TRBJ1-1	TGTGCCAGCAGGGAGCAGGGGGTCGGCACTGAAGCTTTCTTT	CASREQGVGTEAFF
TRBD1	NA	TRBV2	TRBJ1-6	TGTGCCAGCATCCAACAGGGGGCCAATTCACCCCTCCACTTT	CASIQQGANSPLHF
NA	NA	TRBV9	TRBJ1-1	TGTGCCAGCAGCGTAACCGGGGTGAACACTGAAGCTTTCTTT	CASSVTGVNTEAFF
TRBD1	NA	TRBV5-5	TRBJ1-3	TGTGCCAGCAGCTTGGTCGGACAGGACTCTGGAAACACCATATATTTT	CASSLVGQDSGNTIYF
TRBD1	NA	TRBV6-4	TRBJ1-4	TGTGCCAGCAGTGATTTGGTGGGACAGCAAGAAAAACTGTTTTTT	CASSDLVGQQEKLFF
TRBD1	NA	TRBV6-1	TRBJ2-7	TGTGCCAGCAGTGAAGGGACAGGGATCGAGCAGTACTTC	CASSEGTGIEQYF
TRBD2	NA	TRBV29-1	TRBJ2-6	TGCAGCGTCGACGGGGGGTACGACGTCCTGACTTTC	CSVDGGYDVLTF
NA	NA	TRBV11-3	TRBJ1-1	TGTGCCAGCAGCTTAGATATAGTGGGCAACACTGAAGCTTTCTTT	CASSLDIVGNTEAFF
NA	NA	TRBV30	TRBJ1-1	TGTGCCTGGTCTTTAACGGGGAACACTGAAGCTTTCTTT	CAWSLTGNTEAFF
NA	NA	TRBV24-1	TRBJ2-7	TGTGCCACCAGTGATTTCGTGCAGGGCTCCTACGAGCAGTACTTC	CATSDFVQGSYEQYF
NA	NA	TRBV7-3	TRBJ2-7	TGTGCCAGCAGCTTTAGCCCCGGCTACGAGCAGTACTTC	CASSFSPGYEQYF
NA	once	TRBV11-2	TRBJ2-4	TGTGCCAGCAGCTCCACCGCATTGAGAGCCAAAAACATTCAGTACTTC	CASSSTALRAKNIQYF
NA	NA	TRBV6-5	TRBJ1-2	TGTGCCAGCAGGCCGACAGTGAACTATGGCTACACCTTC	CASRPTVNYGYTF
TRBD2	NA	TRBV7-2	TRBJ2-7	TGTGCCAGCAGCCCTAGCGGGAGGGAGTACGAGCAGTACTTC	CASSPSGREYEQYF
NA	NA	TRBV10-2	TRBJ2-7	TGCGCCAGCAGTTTGAGTCAATACGAGCAGTACTTC	CASSLSQYEQYF
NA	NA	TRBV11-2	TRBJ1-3	TGTGCCAGCAGCTTAGGGGACTTCTGGTCGCCTGGAAACACCATATATTTT	CASSLGDFWSPGNTIYF
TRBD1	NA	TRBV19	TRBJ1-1	TGTGCCAGTAGTCCTGGCCCTTGGACAGGGGGCACTGAAGCTTTCTTT	CASSPGPWTGGTEAFF
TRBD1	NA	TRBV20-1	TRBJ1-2	TGCAGTGCTAGTAGAGCCACAGGGGGATTATATGGCTACACCTTC	CSASRATGGLYGYTF
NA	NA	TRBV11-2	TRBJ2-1	TGTGCCAGCAGCCCCAGCATGTCAGGGCTCTACAATGAGCAGTTCTTC	CASSPSMSGLYNEQFF
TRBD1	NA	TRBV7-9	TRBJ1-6	TGTGCCAGCAGCCAAAACAGGGGGCCGAGGGATTCACCCCTCCACTTT	CASSQNRGPRDSPLHF